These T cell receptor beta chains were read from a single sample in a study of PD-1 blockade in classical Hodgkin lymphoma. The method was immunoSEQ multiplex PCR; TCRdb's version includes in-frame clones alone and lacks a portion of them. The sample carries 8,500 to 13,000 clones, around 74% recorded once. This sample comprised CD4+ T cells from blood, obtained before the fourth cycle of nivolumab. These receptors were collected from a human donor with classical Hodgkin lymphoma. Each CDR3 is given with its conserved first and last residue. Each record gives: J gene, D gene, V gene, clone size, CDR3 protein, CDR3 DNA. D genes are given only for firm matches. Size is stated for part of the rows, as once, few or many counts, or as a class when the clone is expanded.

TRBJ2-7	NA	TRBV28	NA	CASTLQQGYEQYF	TGTGCCAGCACTCTGCAGCAGGGGTACGAGCAGTACTTC
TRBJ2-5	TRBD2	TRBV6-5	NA	CASREGGRGETQYF	TGTGCCAGCAGGGAGGGCGGGAGAGGAGAGACCCAGTACTTC
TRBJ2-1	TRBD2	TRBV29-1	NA	CSADGGGRWTSGRVNEQFF	TGCAGCGCCGATGGTGGGGGACGTTGGACTAGCGGGAGGGTAAATGAGCAGTTCTTC
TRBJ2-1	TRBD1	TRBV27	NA	CASSFVQGDEQFF	TGTGCCAGCAGTTTCGTACAGGGGGATGAGCAGTTCTTC
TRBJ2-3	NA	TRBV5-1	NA	CASSFGGRGDTQYF	TGCGCCAGCAGCTTCGGGGGGCGAGGAGATACGCAGTATTTT
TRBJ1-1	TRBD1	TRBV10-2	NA	CASSEDRGWTEAFF	TGCGCCAGCTCAGAGGACAGGGGATGGACTGAAGCTTTCTTT
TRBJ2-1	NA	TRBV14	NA	CASSQGSGNNEQFF	TGTGCCAGCAGCCAAGGATCCGGGAACAATGAGCAGTTCTTC
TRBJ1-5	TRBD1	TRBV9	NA	CASSVGPGTGGFKPQHF	TGTGCCAGCAGCGTCGGGCCAGGGACAGGGGGCTTTAAACCCCAGCATTTT
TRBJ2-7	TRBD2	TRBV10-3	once	CAISELTSGVDYEQYF	TGTGCCATCAGTGAGTTAACTAGCGGAGTTGACTACGAGCAGTACTTC
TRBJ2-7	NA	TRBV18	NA	CASSFQGYGLGEQYF	TGTGCCAGCTCATTCCAGGGTTATGGGCTGGGGGAGCAGTACTTC
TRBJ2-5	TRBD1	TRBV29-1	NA	CSVTGTGGQETQYF	TGCAGCGTCACCGGGACAGGGGGCCAAGAGACCCAGTACTTC
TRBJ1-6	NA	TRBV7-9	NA	CASSFTGNSPLHF	TGTGCCAGCAGCTTTACGGGTAATTCACCCCTCCACTTT
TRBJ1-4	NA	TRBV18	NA	CASSPGVAGSNEKLFF	TGTGCCAGCTCACCAGGCGTGGCAGGGAGTAATGAAAAACTGTTTTTT
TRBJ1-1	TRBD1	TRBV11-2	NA	CASSPDRDGGTEAFF	TGTGCCAGCAGCCCCGACAGGGATGGGGGCACTGAAGCTTTCTTT
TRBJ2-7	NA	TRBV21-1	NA	CANRERGSYEQYF	TGTGCCAACCGTGAGCGGGGCTCCTACGAGCAGTACTTC
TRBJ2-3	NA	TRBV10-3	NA	CAISEGAREDTQYF	TGTGCCATCAGTGAAGGGGCCCGAGAAGATACGCAGTATTTT
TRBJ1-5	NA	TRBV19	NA	CASSMQGWAQPQHF	TGTGCCAGTAGTATGCAGGGGTGGGCTCAGCCCCAGCATTTT
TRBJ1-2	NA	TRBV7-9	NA	CALATGRDYGYTF	TGTGCCCTGGCCACGGGGCGCGACTATGGCTACACCTTC
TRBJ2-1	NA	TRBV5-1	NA	CASSRGESSYNEQFF	TGCGCCAGCAGCCGTGGGGAGAGCTCCTACAATGAGCAGTTCTTC
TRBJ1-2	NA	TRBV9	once	CASSPRPGGGYTF	TGTGCCAGCAGCCCGAGGCCCGGTGGTGGCTACACCTTC
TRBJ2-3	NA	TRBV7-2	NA	CASSLATDTQYF	TGTGCCAGCAGCTTAGCGACAGATACGCAGTATTTT
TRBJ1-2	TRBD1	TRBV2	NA	CASRQGVDYGYTF	TGTGCCAGCAGACAGGGGGTCGACTATGGCTACACCTTC
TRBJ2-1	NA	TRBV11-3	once	CASSLEGTEQFF	TGTGCCAGCAGCTTAGAAGGGACTGAGCAGTTCTTC
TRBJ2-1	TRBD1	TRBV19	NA	CATKTGAEGNEQFF	TGTGCCACTAAGACAGGGGCGGAGGGCAATGAGCAGTTCTTC
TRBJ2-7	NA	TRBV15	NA	CATSSNRRTAIEQYF	TGTGCCACCAGCAGCAACAGAAGGACCGCGATCGAGCAGTACTTC
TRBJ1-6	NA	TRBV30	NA	CAGRGQSNSPLHF	TGTGCTGGCCGCGGACAGTCTAATTCACCCCTCCACTTT
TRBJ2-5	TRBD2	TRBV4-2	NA	CASSQGLAERIGETQYF	TGTGCCAGCAGCCAAGGACTAGCGGAAAGGATAGGGGAGACCCAGTACTTC
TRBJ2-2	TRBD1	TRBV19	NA	CASRVGQDAGELFF	TGTGCCAGTAGGGTGGGACAGGATGCCGGGGAGCTGTTTTTT
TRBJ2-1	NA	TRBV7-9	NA	CASSLGRRLYNEQFF	TGTGCCAGCAGCTTAGGCAGGCGACTATACAATGAGCAGTTCTTC